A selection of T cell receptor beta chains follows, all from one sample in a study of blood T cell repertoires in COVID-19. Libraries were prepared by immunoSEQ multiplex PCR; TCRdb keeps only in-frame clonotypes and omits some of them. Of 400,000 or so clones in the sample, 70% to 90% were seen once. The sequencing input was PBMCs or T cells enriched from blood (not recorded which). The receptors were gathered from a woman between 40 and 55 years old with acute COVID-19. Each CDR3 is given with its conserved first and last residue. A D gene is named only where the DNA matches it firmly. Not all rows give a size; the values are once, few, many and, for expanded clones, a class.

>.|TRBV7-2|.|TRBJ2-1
TGTGCCAGCAGCTTAGCGCGCGAGAATGAGCAGTTCTTC
CASSLARENEQFF
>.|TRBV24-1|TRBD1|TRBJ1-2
TGTGCCACCAGTGACGACAGGGGATATGGCTACACCTTC
CATSDDRGYGYTF
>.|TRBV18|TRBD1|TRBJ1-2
TGTGCCAGCTCCCCGGACAGGGACTATGGCTACACCTTC
CASSPDRDYGYTF
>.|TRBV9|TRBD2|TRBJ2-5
TGTGCCAGCAGCGTAGGTGTAGCGGGGGGGCAAGAGACCCAGTACTTC
CASSVGVAGGQETQYF
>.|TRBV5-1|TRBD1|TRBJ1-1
TGCGCCAGCAGCCTGGACGGGACAGGGTCCCCCACTGAAGCTTTCTTT
CASSLDGTGSPTEAFF
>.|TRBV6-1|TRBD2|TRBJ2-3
TGTGCCAGCAGTGATGGCGGGGGGAGGGGAGATACGCAGTATTTT
CASSDGGGRGDTQYF
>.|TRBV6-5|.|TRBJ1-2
TGTGCCAGCAGTTACGCCGGGAGTAGGTCGGGCTACACCTTC
CASSYAGSRSGYTF
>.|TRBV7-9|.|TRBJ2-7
TGTGCCAGCAGCTTATTGGGCCTAGCTCGCGAGCAGTACTTC
CASSLLGLAREQYF
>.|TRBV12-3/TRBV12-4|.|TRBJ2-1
TGTGCCAGCATCCGGACTGGTAGGTTTGAGCAGTTCTTC
CASIRTGRFEQFF
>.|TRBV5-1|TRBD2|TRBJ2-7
TGCGCCAGCAGCTTGGTCCAGGGAGGGACTTACGAGCAGTACTTC
CASSLVQGGTYEQYF
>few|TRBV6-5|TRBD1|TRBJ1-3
TGTGCCAGCAGCCGGACAGGGCAGGACGGAAACACCATATATTTT
CASSRTGQDGNTIYF
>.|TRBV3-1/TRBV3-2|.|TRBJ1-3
TGTGCCAGCAGTCTAACAGGGTCTGGAAACACCATATATTTT
CASSLTGSGNTIYF
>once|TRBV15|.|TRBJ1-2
TGTGCCACCAGCAGAGATGGGGCTGATCGCTTCTATGGCTACACCTTC
CATSRDGADRFYGYTF
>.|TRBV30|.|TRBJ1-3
TGTGCCTGGAGGGGCAGAGTGCCTGGAAACACCATATATTTT
CAWRGRVPGNTIYF
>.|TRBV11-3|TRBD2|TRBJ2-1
TGTGCCAGCAGTAAAAAACTAGCGGGGACTGGTGAGCAGTTCTTC
CASSKKLAGTGEQFF
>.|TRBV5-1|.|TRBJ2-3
TGCGCCAGCAGGGGCGGGGCGGCAGATACGCAGTATTTT
CASRGGAADTQYF
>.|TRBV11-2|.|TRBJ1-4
TGTGCCAGCAGCTTTTTGGGGGGGTATGCTACTAATGAAAAACTGTTTTTT
CASSFLGGYATNEKLFF
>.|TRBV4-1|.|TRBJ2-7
TGCGCCAGCAGCCATTCAGGGTACGAGCAGTACTTC
CASSHSGYEQYF
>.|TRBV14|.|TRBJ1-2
TGTGCCAGCAGCCAAGGACTCAACTATGGCTACACCTTC
CASSQGLNYGYTF
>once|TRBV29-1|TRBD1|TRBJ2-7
TGCAGCGCCTCCCAAAGGACAGGGAATCCCGAGCAGTACTTC
CSASQRTGNPEQYF
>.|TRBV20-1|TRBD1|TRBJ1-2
TGCAGTGCTAGTCACAGGGGAGAAGCTAACTATGGCTACACCTTC
CSASHRGEANYGYTF
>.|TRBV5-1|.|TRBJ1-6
TGCGCCAGCAGCTTGTCTGGTCAGGCCTTTACCTCCTATAATTCACCCCTCCACTTT
CASSLSGQAFTSYNSPLHF
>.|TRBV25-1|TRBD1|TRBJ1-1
TGTGCCAGCACCTCATGGACAGGGTGGGACACTGAAGCTTTCTTT
CASTSWTGWDTEAFF
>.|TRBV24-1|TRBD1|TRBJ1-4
TGTGCCACCAGTGAGGGGGACAGGGCCAATGAAAAACTGTTTTTT
CATSEGDRANEKLFF
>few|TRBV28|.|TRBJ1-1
TGTGCCAGCAGTTCATCAAGGAGGGGATTAACTGAAGCTTTCTTT
CASSSSRRGLTEAFF
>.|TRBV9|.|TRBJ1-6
TGTGCCAGCAGCGTGTCCGGGACAACTACTTGGGCTTCACCCCTCCACTTT
CASSVSGTTTWASPLHF
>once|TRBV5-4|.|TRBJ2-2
TGTGCCCAGCGAGGCGATCACACCGGGGAGCTGTTTTTT
CAQRGDHTGELFF
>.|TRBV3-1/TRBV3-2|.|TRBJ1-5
TGTGCCAGCAGCCCCATCTATGGCAATCAGCCCCAGCATTTT
CASSPIYGNQPQHF
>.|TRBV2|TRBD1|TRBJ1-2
TGTGCCAGCAGTGAAGATCGGGGACAGGGCTATGGCTACACCTTC
CASSEDRGQGYGYTF
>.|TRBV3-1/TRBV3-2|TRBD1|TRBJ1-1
TGTGCCAGCAGCCGGGGGGACAGGGGAGTTTTGAACACTGAAGCTTTCTTT
CASSRGDRGVLNTEAFF
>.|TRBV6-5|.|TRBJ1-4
TGTGCCACGGGGTTAGTGGGGACAACTAATGAAAAACTGTTTTTT
CATGLVGTTNEKLFF
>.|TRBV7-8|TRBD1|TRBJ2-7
TGTGCCAGCAGCCGCAGACAGGGGCACTACGAGCAGTACTTC
CASSRRQGHYEQYF
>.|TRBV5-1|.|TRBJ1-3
TGCGCCAGCAGCTTGGCTCCGGGTGGAAACACCATATATTTT
CASSLAPGGNTIYF
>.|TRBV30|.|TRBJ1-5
TGTGCCTGGAGCAAGACAGTCAGTAATCAGCCCCAGCATTTT
CAWSKTVSNQPQHF
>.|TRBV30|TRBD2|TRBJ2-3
TGTGCCTGGAGTGTACTTGTAGCGGGGTTGGATACGCAGTATTTT
CAWSVLVAGLDTQYF
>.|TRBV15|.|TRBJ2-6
TGTGCCACCAGCAGGGAAATACAGGGTTTCGGCTCTGGGGCCAACGTCCTGACTTTC
CATSREIQGFGSGANVLTF
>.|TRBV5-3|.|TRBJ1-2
TGTGCCAGAAGCTTGCCCCCACCGGGACAAACACTTCCCTATGGCTACACCTTC
CARSLPPPGQTLPYGYTF
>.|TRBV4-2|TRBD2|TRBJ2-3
TGTGCCAGCAGCCAAAGGCTAGCGGGTAGCACAGATACGCAGTATTTT
CASSQRLAGSTDTQYF
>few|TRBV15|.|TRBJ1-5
TGTGCCACCAGCAGAGAACGGGGGAATCAGCCCCAGCATTTT
CATSRERGNQPQHF
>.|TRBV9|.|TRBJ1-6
TGTGCCAGCAGCCTATTTAAATCACCCCTCCACTTT
CASSLFKSPLHF
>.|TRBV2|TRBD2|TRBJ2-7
TGTGCCATCAACCGGGAGGGTGGGAACTCCTACGAGCAGTACTTC
CAINREGGNSYEQYF
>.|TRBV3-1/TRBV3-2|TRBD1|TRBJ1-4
TGTGCCAGCAGCCAAGATCTGACAGGGGGTGGAAAACTGTTTTTT
CASSQDLTGGGKLFF
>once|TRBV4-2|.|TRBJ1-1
TGTGCCAGCAGCCAAGAGGGCCGGGAAGCTTTCTTT
CASSQEGREAFF
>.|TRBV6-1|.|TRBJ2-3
TGTGCCAGCAGTGCCGGGGCCGGGACGGCGCGGGGGCGAAGCACAGATACGCAGTATTTT
CASSAGAGTARGRSTDTQYF
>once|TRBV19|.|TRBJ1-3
TGTGCCAGTAGTATTACCGGGTCTGGAAACACCATATATTTT
CASSITGSGNTIYF
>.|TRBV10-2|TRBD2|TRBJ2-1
TGCGCCAGCACCGGGACTAGCGGGGGCTATGAGCAGTTCTTC
CASTGTSGGYEQFF
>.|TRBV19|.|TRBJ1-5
TGTGCCAGTACCTTCCGCGGGTATAGCAATCAGCCCCAGCATTTT
CASTFRGYSNQPQHF
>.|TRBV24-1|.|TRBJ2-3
TGTGCCACCAGTGGCGGAACAGATACGCAGTATTTT
CATSGGTDTQYF
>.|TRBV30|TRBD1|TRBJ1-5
TGTGCCTGGAGCGTTTCGACAGGGACTCAGCCCCAGCATTTT
CAWSVSTGTQPQHF
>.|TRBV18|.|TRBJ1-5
TGTGCCAGCTCACCATTGAGGGGTGACTCGGGGGATCAGCCCCAGCATTTT
CASSPLRGDSGDQPQHF
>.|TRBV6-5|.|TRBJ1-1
TGTGCCAGCAGTCCACAGGGATATACTGAAGCTTTCTTT
CASSPQGYTEAFF
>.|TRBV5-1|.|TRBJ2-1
TGCGCCAGCAGCTTGTTGGGAGACTTCTACAATGAGCAGTTCTTC
CASSLLGDFYNEQFF
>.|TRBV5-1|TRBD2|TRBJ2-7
TGCGCCAGCAGCTTGGATTCCCCTGGCGGGGGGAGGAACGAGCAGTACTTC
CASSLDSPGGGRNEQYF